Listed below are T cell receptor beta chains from one sample, sequenced in a study of human T cells and chemical hapten exposure. A single record per CDR3 protein comes from TCRdb applying MiXCR to the RACE reads. The data show 70,000 to 95,000 distinct CDR3 sequences, about 8.6% seen once. Sequenced material: whole blood. The source is a female donor in good health. Some clones in this sample may be carry-over from other donors' samples. The CDR3 runs from the conserved cysteine through the conserved F or W. A D gene is named only where the DNA matches it firmly. Clone size is not always given. Where it is, it says once, few, many or a class for expanded clones.

>TRBJ1-1|NA|TRBV20-1|NA
TGCAGTGCTAGAGTCTGGGGAACGTCGGCTGAAGCTTTCTTT
CSARVWGTSAEAFF
>TRBJ1-1|NA|TRBV9|NA
TGTGCCAGCAGCGTAGTCACGAACACTGAAGCTTTCTTT
CASSVVTNTEAFF
>TRBJ2-3|many|TRBV2|NA
TGTGCCAGCAGTGAGTTTATCGGACAGTCCACAGATACGCAGTATTTT
CASSEFIGQSTDTQYF
>TRBJ2-3|many|TRBV6-2/TRBV6-3|TRBD2
TGTGCCAGCAGTTCCCGGGGCGGGGGGCCGGCAGCTACGCAGTATTTT
CASSSRGGGPAATQYF
>TRBJ1-6|NA|TRBV2|NA
TGTGCCAGCAATTTCGGACAACATAATTCACCCCTCCACTTT
CASNFGQHNSPLHF
>TRBJ1-5|few|TRBV16|TRBD1
TGTGCCAGCAGCCAGAGATCTGGGACAGGCTATGAACCCCAGCATTTT
CASSQRSGTGYEPQHF
>TRBJ1-1|few|TRBV12-5|TRBD1
TGTGCTAGTGGCAGCCCGACAGGGACTGAAGCTTTCTTT
CASGSPTGTEAFF
>TRBJ1-6|NA|TRBV5-4|NA
TGTGCCAGCAGCTTGGCGGGACCCGAAAATAATTCACCCCTCCACTTT
CASSLAGPENNSPLHF
>TRBJ2-1|many|TRBV6-2/TRBV6-3|NA
TGTGCCAGCAGTACCAAGTGGGGGAGCGAGCAGTTCTTC
CASSTKWGSEQFF
>TRBJ2-3|NA|TRBV15|TRBD2
TGTGCCACCAGCTCTAGCGGGGACCTCAAAGGCACGCAGTATTTT
CATSSSGDLKGTQYF
>TRBJ1-5|NA|TRBV24-1|NA
TGTGCCACCAGTGTTGGGGGGACACAGCCCCAGCATTTT
CATSVGGTQPQHF
>TRBJ2-7|NA|TRBV29-1|NA
TGCAGCGTTCTTGGGCCCAGGCACTACGAGCAGTACTTC
CSVLGPRHYEQYF
>TRBJ1-4|many|TRBV7-9|NA
TGTGCCAGCATGACCTCTAATGAAAAACTGTTTTTT
CASMTSNEKLFF
>TRBJ1-4|many|TRBV7-9|NA
TGTGCCAGCAGCGTCGGGCAGACAATTAATGAAAAACTGTTTTTT
CASSVGQTINEKLFF
>TRBJ2-3|many|TRBV29-1|TRBD1
TGCAGCGTTCTGGGACAGGGTGAAACGCAGTATTTT
CSVLGQGETQYF